These T cell receptor beta chains were read from a single sample in a study of blood T cell repertoires in COVID-19. Profiling relied on immunoSEQ multiplex PCR, and the TCRdb table lists in-frame clones only, not all of them. The sample lists under 100,000 clones; 85% to 90% were seen once. Sequenced material: peripheral blood. All receptors come from a human donor in a cohort sampled during active COVID-19. CDR3s include the opening cysteine and the closing phenylalanine or tryptophan. The D gene is left open where the match is weak. Some rows have no size entry. The others give once, few or many, or a class for an expanded clone.

d_call	v_call	clone_size	j_call	cdr3_nt	cdr3_aa
TRBD2	TRBV4-1	NA	TRBJ2-1	TGCGCCAGCAGCGCACGTCTGGCGGGAGAATACAATGAGCAGTTCTTC	CASSARLAGEYNEQFF
TRBD2	TRBV2	many	TRBJ2-7	TGTGCCAGCAGTGAAGCAAGACTAGCGGGAGAGGGGGAGCAGTACTTC	CASSEARLAGEGEQYF
NA	TRBV5-1	NA	TRBJ2-1	TGCGCCAGCAGCTTCCGGGGGCGGGAGAATGGTAATGAGCAGTTCTTC	CASSFRGRENGNEQFF
NA	TRBV5-1	few	TRBJ1-2	TGCGCCAGCAGTGGACAGAACTATGGCTACACCTTC	CASSGQNYGYTF
TRBD1	TRBV5-1	NA	TRBJ1-3	TGCGCCAGCAGCTTGGAAGGGACAGGGAACGGAAACACCATATATTTT	CASSLEGTGNGNTIYF
TRBD1	TRBV5-4	NA	TRBJ1-1	TGTGCCAGCAGCTCTCGGACAGGGAACACTGAAGCTTTCTTT	CASSSRTGNTEAFF
NA	TRBV7-9	NA	TRBJ2-5	TGTGCCAGCAGCTTAAGAGGCGAGGCGGGTAAACAAGAGACCCAGTACTTC	CASSLRGEAGKQETQYF
NA	TRBV6-5	NA	TRBJ2-7	TGTGCCAGCAGCCTTTCACAGGGAAGCGAGCAGTACTTC	CASSLSQGSEQYF
TRBD2	TRBV18	NA	TRBJ2-3	TGTGCCAGCTCGGCCGGGACTAGCTCCTCCCGCACAGATACGCAGTATTTT	CASSAGTSSSRTDTQYF
NA	TRBV28	NA	TRBJ2-7	TGTGCCAGCAGTATAAGCAGCGGGCGCTCCTACGAGCAGTACTTC	CASSISSGRSYEQYF
NA	TRBV11-2	NA	TRBJ2-2	TGTGCCAGCAGCAAGCGGCAGGGGCGGACCGGGGAGCTGTTTTTT	CASSKRQGRTGELFF
TRBD2	TRBV28	NA	TRBJ2-7	TGTGCCAGCAGTTCCCCTAGCGGGAGTGACTACGAGCAGTACTTC	CASSSPSGSDYEQYF
NA	TRBV5-8	NA	TRBJ2-5	TGTGCCAGCAGCTTGGGCCAGGTCACAGTTCAAGAGACCCAGTACTTC	CASSLGQVTVQETQYF
TRBD1	TRBV12-3/TRBV12-4	few	TRBJ1-3	TGTGCCAGCAGGCGGACAGGGGATAACACCATATATTTT	CASRRTGDNTIYF
TRBD2	TRBV28	NA	TRBJ2-5	TGTGCCAGCCTGGGGGGGTATGGTAATCAAGAGACCCAGTACTTC	CASLGGYGNQETQYF
NA	TRBV2	NA	TRBJ1-6	TGTGCCAGCAGTGAGCACCAGGGCGATAATTCACCCCTCCACTTT	CASSEHQGDNSPLHF
NA	TRBV24-1	NA	TRBJ1-2	TGTGCCACCAGTGAACGGGATGGCTACACCTTC	CATSERDGYTF
TRBD1	TRBV27	NA	TRBJ1-1	TGTGCCAGCAGTTTGGGACAGCCCGATGAAGCTTTCTTT	CASSLGQPDEAFF
NA	TRBV3-1/TRBV3-2	NA	TRBJ2-1	TGTGCCAGCAGCCCCCCGGACTGGTCCTACAATGAGCAGTTCTTC	CASSPPDWSYNEQFF
TRBD2	TRBV11-2	NA	TRBJ2-2	TGTGCCAGCAGCCCAGCGGGAGGGAACACCGGGGAGCTGTTTTTT	CASSPAGGNTGELFF
NA	TRBV7-3	NA	TRBJ2-1	TGTGCCAGCAGCCGAGCTGAGGTCGCTGAGCAGTTCTTC	CASSRAEVAEQFF
NA	TRBV25-1	once	TRBJ1-1	TGTGCCAGCAGTGGGCAGGGAAGAACTGAAGCTTTCTTT	CASSGQGRTEAFF
NA	TRBV5-1	NA	TRBJ1-1	TGCGCCAGCGATACGGGAGGAGTGGGCACTGAAGCTTTCTTT	CASDTGGVGTEAFF
TRBD2	TRBV20-1	NA	TRBJ2-1	TGCAGTGCTAGTACCCGCGGGAGGGGTGATGAGCAGTTCTTC	CSASTRGRGDEQFF
NA	TRBV7-9	NA	TRBJ2-5	TGTGCCAGCAGCCCCCTTAGCAGGGGCGGGGAGACCCAGTACTTC	CASSPLSRGGETQYF
TRBD2	TRBV28	NA	TRBJ2-1	TGTGCCAGCAGTTTAGTGACTAGCGGGAGTCACAATGAGCAGTTCTTC	CASSLVTSGSHNEQFF
NA	TRBV29-1	NA	TRBJ2-1	TGCAGCCCTAGGACTGGCAGGGAGCAGTTCTTC	CSPRTGREQFF
TRBD2	TRBV9	NA	TRBJ2-3	TGTGCCAGCAGCTCCGCGGGGGGGTACACAGATACGCAGTATTTT	CASSSAGGYTDTQYF
NA	TRBV12-3/TRBV12-4	once	TRBJ1-5	TGTGCCAGCAGTTTGGCTAGCAATCAGCCCCAGCATTTT	CASSLASNQPQHF
TRBD1	TRBV5-1	NA	TRBJ2-1	TGCGCCAGCAGCTTGGCAGACAGGGCGACCTACAATGAGCAGTTCTTC	CASSLADRATYNEQFF
NA	TRBV15	NA	TRBJ2-1	TGTGCCACTGGCCTAAGAGGGTCCTACAATGAGCAGTTCTTC	CATGLRGSYNEQFF
TRBD1	TRBV9	NA	TRBJ1-1	TGTGCCAGCAGCTCTCAGGGGGGAAGTAACACTGAAGCTTTCTTT	CASSSQGGSNTEAFF
TRBD1	TRBV6-1	once	TRBJ1-1	TGTGCCAGCAGTGAGTGGGCAGGGGGGACTGAAGCTTTCTTT	CASSEWAGGTEAFF
NA	TRBV28	NA	TRBJ1-6	TGTGCCAGCAGTTTGCCGGGACTCGGGGGGAATTCACCCCTCCACTTT	CASSLPGLGGNSPLHF